The clone carrying this T cell receptor beta chain is a singleton in its sample. Other DNA sequences in the sample encode the same CDR3. TCRdb keeps only in-frame clones here, not all; method: immunoSEQ multiplex PCR. The sample has approximately 110,000 clones, approximately 89% seen once. The data derive from a study of control samples from healthy donors and cancer patients. CDR1 SGDLS and CDR2 YYNGEE come from the germline V gene. Trimming removed 4 bases from V and 5 bases from J, with 18 bases in between. The CDR3 totals 15 residues. The source material was blood. The receptor was isolated from a woman aged 18-29 years in good health. The rearrangement joins TRBV9 to TRBJ1-1; D is unclear. CDR3 amino acids: CASSSQTEIATEAFF. For the CDR3, the DNA is TGTGCCAGCAGCTCGCAAACAGAAATTGCAACTGAAGCTTTCTTT.